Following are 12 T cell receptor beta chains from one sample sequenced in a study of control samples from healthy donors and cancer patients. Here immunoSEQ multiplex PCR was the method, and the copy in TCRdb shows in-frame clones only, minus some. The sample includes about 28,000 clones, 91% of them seen just once. The sequenced sample was PBMCs. All receptors derive from a man over 45 with lung cancer.

The CDR3 nucleotides are TGTGCCAGCAGCGCTAGACTAGCGGGGGAGACCGGGGAGCTGTTTTTT. Amino acids: CASSARLAGETGELFF. The rearrangement joins TRBV5-4 to TRBJ2-2, with TRBD2 identical over 12 bases. In germline, CDR1 is SGHNT, CDR2 YYREEE (reference sequence). The CDR3 is made up of 16 amino acids. The trim removed 4 bases at V and 5 bases at J, leaving 6 bases unmatched.

This clone is a singleton in its sample. The chain joins TRBV30 to TRBJ2-7, with 9 bases lining up with TRBD2. Germline CDR1 is GTSNPN and CDR2 is SVGIG (reference sequence). Trimming took 0 bases from V and 7 from J; bases not matched to a gene: 4. The CDR3 totals 13 residues. The CDR3 sequence is CAWSVMAGGEQYF. The CDR3 DNA reads as TGTGCCTGGAGTGTCATGGCGGGGGGGGAGCAGTACTTC.

The V and J genes are TRBV12-3 or TRBV12-4 and TRBJ1-2; 7 bases align to TRBD1. J gave up 3 bases and V 6 bases, and 4 bases lay outside the gene matches. The CDR3 covers 13 residues. The CDR3 loop reads CASSARGDYGYTF. CDR3 bases: TGTGCCAGCAGCGCCAGGGGGGACTATGGCTACACCTTC.

This rearrangement joins TRBV5-8 to TRBJ1-3, with no clear D. Per the germline V gene, CDR1 is SGHTS and CDR2 is YDEGEE. Deletions cut 4 bases from V and 0 bases from J, with 11 bases between. CDR3 length: 15 amino acids. The CDR3 nucleotides are TGTGCCAGCAGCCCAGAAGGCAGCTCTGGAAACACCATATATTTT. It specifies CASSPEGSSGNTIYF.

This clone was found once. This chain joins TRBV6-2 or TRBV6-3 and TRBJ1-1; D perhaps matches TRBD1 (5 bases). The CDR3 contains 14 residues. CDR1 and CDR2 from the germline V gene are MNHEY and SVGEGT. V shed 5 bases and J shed 11 bases, with 21 bases lying between them. Here the CDR3 reads CASSNDGALTGAFF. The CDR3 DNA reads as TGTGCCAGCAGTAACGATGGGGCACTTACGGGGGCTTTCTTT.

V and J are TRBV7-2 and TRBJ2-7; TRBD2 is a possible D gene (5 bases). V was clipped by 1 base and J by 4 bases, with 14 bases between them. The CDR3 has 15 amino acids. Per the germline V gene, CDR1 is SGHTA and CDR2 is FQGNSA. In DNA form, the CDR3 reads TGTGCCAGCAGCTTAGGAGCAGCGGAGGCTTACGAGCAGTACTTC. The encoded protein is CASSLGAAEAYEQYF.

The chain couples TRBV9 to TRBJ2-3; D gene ambiguous. The CDR3 totals 12 residues. The germline V gene has CDR1 SGDLS and CDR2 YYNGEE. Trimming took 3 bases from V and 3 from J, leaving 5 bases between them. This chain's CDR3 is CASSETTDTQYF. The CDR3 region has the DNA TGTGCCAGCAGCGAAACAACAGATACGCAGTATTTT.

The chain combines TRBV6-6 with TRBJ2-7; a weak D match, TRBD1 (6 bases). Trimming took 6 bases from V and 5 from J, leaving 11 bases between them. Germline CDR1 and CDR2: MNHNY and SVGAGI (reference sequence). The CDR3 sequence is 12 residues long. This CDR3 is CASRQGGNEQYF. The CDR3 DNA is TGTGCCAGCAGACAAGGGGGTAACGAGCAGTACTTC.

V gene TRBV20-1 combines with J gene TRBJ2-7; no reliable D call. This CDR3 has 10 amino acids. Germline CDR1 is DFQATT and CDR2 is SNEGSKA (reference sequence). This chain's CDR3 is CKAGSYEQYF. CDR3 DNA: TGCAAAGCAGGTTCCTACGAGCAGTACTTC.

The genes are TRBV11-3 and TRBJ2-1; D unresolved. V was cut by 3 bases and J by 5 bases, with 26 bases left in between. There are 19 residues in the CDR3. Germline CDR1 is SGHNT and CDR2 is YENEEA. CDR3: CASSLIGADRKKSHNEQFF. Written as DNA, the CDR3 is TGTGCCAGCAGCTTGATTGGTGCCGACCGGAAAAAATCTCACAATGAGCAGTTCTTC. The entire variable domain, with the rest obtained from reference TRBV11-3 and TRBJ2-1, is as follows: EAGVVQSPRYKIIEKKQPVAFWCNPISGHNTLYWYLQNLGQGPELLIRYENEEAVDDSQLPKDRFSAERLKGVDSTLKIQPAELGDSAVYLCASSLIGADRKKSHNEQFFGPGTRLTVL.

This chain uses TRBV30 with TRBJ1-4, with a tentative D call TRBD1 (5 bases). The V and J ends lost 4 bases and 0 bases respectively, with 12 bases between them. This CDR3 has 15 amino acids. Per the germline V gene, CDR1 is GTSNPN and CDR2 is SVGIG (reference sequence). CDR3 bases: TGTGCCTGGACCAAGACAGCCGCAACTAATGAAAAACTGTTTTTT. It translates to CAWTKTAATNEKLFF.

The V gene is TRBV4-3, the J gene TRBJ2-2; 7 bases align to TRBD1. The CDR3 has 15 amino acids. The V gene's germline CDR1 is LGHNA and CDR2 YSLEER. Germline trimming cut 2 bases from V and 1 base from J; bases unmatched to any gene: 1. The CDR3 DNA is TGCGCCAGCAGCCAAAACAGGGGGAACACCGGGGAGCTGTTTTTT. The encoded protein is CASSQNRGNTGELFF.